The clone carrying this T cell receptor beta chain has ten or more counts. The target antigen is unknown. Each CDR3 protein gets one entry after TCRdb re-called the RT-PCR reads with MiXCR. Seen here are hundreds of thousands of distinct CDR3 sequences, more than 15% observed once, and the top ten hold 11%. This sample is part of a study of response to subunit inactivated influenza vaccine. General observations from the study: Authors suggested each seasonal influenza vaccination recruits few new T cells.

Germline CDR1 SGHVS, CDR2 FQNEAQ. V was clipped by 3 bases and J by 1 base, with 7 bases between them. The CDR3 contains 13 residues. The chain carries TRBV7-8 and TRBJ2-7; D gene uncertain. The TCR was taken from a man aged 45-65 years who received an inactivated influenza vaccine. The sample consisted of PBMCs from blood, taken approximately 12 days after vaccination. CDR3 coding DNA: TGTGCCAGCAGCTTCGGCGAGTCCTACGAGCAGTACTTC. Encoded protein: CASSFGESYEQYF.